This T cell receptor beta chain derives from a study of human T cells and chemical hapten exposure. Study-level information: Patch testing was performed with 0.01% DPC on the upper back, with reading at 6 days. Alopecia areata, totalis and universalis patients, mostly female, were included. Per-sample variation in TCR yield stemmed mainly from small pooled library volume differences. General study points: Expanded TCRs produced significantly more large CDR3 similarity clusters than controls did.

The sample holds many counts of this clonotype. What it binds is unknown. The CDR3 sequence is 15 residues long. Germline assignment: CDR1 LGHNA and CDR2 YSLEER. V lost 0 bases to trimming and J lost 7 bases; unmatched junction nucleotides: 6. The time point was: patch test 3, about 24 weeks after DPC sensitization. Sample treatment: therapeutic diphenylcyclopropenone sensitization with weekly scalp DPC. TCRdb redid the calling of the RACE reads with MiXCR, one entry per CDR3 protein. This table holds 50,000 to 65,000 distinct CDR3 sequences, 9.9% found once. The receptor was isolated from a woman aged 40-49 years with alopecia areata. Some clones in this sample may be carry-over from other donors' samples. The starting material was whole blood, obtained in connection with sensitization to the hapten diphenylcyclopropenone (DPC). The chain carries TRBV4-3 and TRBJ1-2, with 9 bases aligning to TRBD1. The chain's CDR3 is CASSQELQGAFGYTF. The DNA of the CDR3 is TGCGCCAGCAGCCAAGAGCTACAGGGGGCGTTTGGCTACACCTTC.